This TCR beta chain was obtained from a study of tumor and adjacent non-tumor tissue in lung cancer. Relative to its sample, this clonotype is medium-sized. Three rounds of nested PCR, following a modified ARM-PCR protocol, produced the TCRbeta library. TCRdb re-called the multiplex PCR reads through MiXCR, storing one row per CDR3 protein. The sample lists about 110,000 distinct CDR3 sequences, 50% to 70% occurring once. The germline gives CDR1 MNHEY, CDR2 SVGEGT. The CDR3 spans 15 residues. V lost 5 bases to trimming and J lost 2 bases, with 14 bases between them. RNA was extracted from bulk tissue without any cell sorting. Distant lung tissue was collected more than 3 cm away from the tumor edge.

The receptor was derived from a man between 60 and 75 years old with non-small cell lung cancer. The sequencing input was distant non-tumor lung tissue. V usage is TRBV6-2 or TRBV6-3 and J usage is TRBJ2-3; D is unclear. CDR3 amino acids: CASSGRHRATDTQYF. The CDR3 region has the DNA TGTGCCAGCAGTGGCCGTCACAGAGCCACAGATACGCAGTATTTT.